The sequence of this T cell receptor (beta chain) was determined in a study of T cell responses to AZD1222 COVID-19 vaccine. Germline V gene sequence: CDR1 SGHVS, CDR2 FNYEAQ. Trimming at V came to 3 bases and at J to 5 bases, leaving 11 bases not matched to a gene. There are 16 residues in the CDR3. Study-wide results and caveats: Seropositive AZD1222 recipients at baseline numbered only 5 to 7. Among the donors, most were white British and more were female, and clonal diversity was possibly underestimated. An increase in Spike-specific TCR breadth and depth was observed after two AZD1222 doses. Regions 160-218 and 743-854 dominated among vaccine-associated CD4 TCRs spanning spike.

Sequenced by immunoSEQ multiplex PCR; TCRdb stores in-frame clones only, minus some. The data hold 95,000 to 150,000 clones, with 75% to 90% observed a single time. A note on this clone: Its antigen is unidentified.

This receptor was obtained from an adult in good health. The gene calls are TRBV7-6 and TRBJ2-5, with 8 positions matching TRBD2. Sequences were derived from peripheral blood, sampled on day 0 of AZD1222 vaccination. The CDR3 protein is CASSFQGLGRHETQYF. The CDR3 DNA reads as TGTGCCAGCAGCTTTCAGGGACTAGGAAGACACGAGACCCAGTACTTC.